This T cell receptor beta chain was recorded in a study of cytomegalovirus exposure and HLA in healthy donors. Findings of the study overall: Within the 130 or so validation repertoires, first-cohort TCR clusters tended to co-occur, according to a later analysis.

With regard to this clone: Its antigen is not known.

Sequenced by immunoSEQ multiplex PCR; TCRdb stores in-frame clones only, minus some. The table records some 160,000 clones, roughly 91% of them present only once. The receptor comes from a man aged 18-30 years in good health and CMV-seronegative. Material: PBMCs.

The CDR3: CASSSLPSSYNEQFF. Written as DNA, the CDR3 is TGTGCCAGCAGTTCACTACCCAGCTCCTACAATGAGCAGTTCTTC. The chain has TRBV2 and TRBJ2-1; D ambiguous. The germline V gene encodes CDR1 SNHLY and CDR2 FYNNEI. V was cut by 5 bases and J by 0 bases, with 11 bases left in between. The CDR3 extends over 15 amino acids. The whole variable domain, filled in from reference TRBV2 and TRBJ2-1, reads EPEVTQTPSHQVTQMGQEVILRCVPISNHLYFYWYRQILGQKVEFLVSFYNNEISEKSEIFDDQFSVERPDGSNFTLKIRSTKLEDSAMYFCASSSLPSSYNEQFFGPGTRLTVL.